Shown below are 8 T cell receptor beta chains from a single sample sequenced in a study of blood T cell repertoires in COVID-19. Data came from immunoSEQ multiplex PCR; TCRdb stores just in-frame clones and leaves some out. The data hold 150,000 or so clones, with over 75% observed a single time. The sequenced sample was PBMCs or T cells enriched from blood (not recorded which). These receptors came from a man aged 45-65 years who had recovered from COVID-19.

This chain connects TRBV28 to TRBJ1-2, with TRBD1 as a possible D gene (6 bases). CDR1 and CDR2 (germline): MDHEN, SYDVKM. The CDR3 loop spans 15 amino acids. V was pared by 11 bases and J by 2 bases, with 21 bases between. The CDR3 sequence: CAYKGGAGRNYGYTF. The CDR3 DNA sequence: TGTGCCTACAAAGGGGGGGCAGGACGAAACTATGGCTACACCTTC.

The V and J genes are TRBV5-1 and TRBJ1-4, with 7 positions matching TRBD1. J was trimmed by 8 bases and V by 6 bases; bases with no gene match: 10. The CDR3 covers 14 residues. Germline values: CDR1 SGHRS, CDR2 YFSETQ. Here the CDR3 DNA reads TGCGCCAGCACCAGACAGGGCGGAGACGAAAAACTGTTTTTT. Its translation: CASTRQGGDEKLFF.

The V call is TRBV5-1, the J call TRBJ2-5; possible D gene TRBD2, 5 bases. CDR1 and CDR2 (germline): SGHRS, YFSETQ. CDR3 length: 13 residues. Trimming left V 4 bases short and J 5 bases short, with 12 bases between. CDR3: CASSPEAAETQYF. As DNA, the CDR3 is TGCGCCAGCAGCCCGGAGGCGGCGGAGACCCAGTACTTC.

The V gene is TRBV7-2, the J gene TRBJ2-1, with 10 bases aligning to TRBD2. V lost 5 bases to trimming and J lost 2 bases; unmatched junction nucleotides: 3. The germline gives CDR1 SGHTA, CDR2 FQGNSA. The CDR3 is made up of 15 amino acids. The CDR3 region has the DNA TGTGCCAGCAGCCCCCTAGCGGGAGCCTACAATGAGCAGTTCTTC. Amino acid sequence: CASSPLAGAYNEQFF. The full variable domain, completed using reference TRBV7-2 and TRBJ2-1, is GAGVSQSPSNKVTEKGKDVELRCDPISGHTALYWYRQSLGQGLEFLIYFQGNSAPDKSGLPSDRFSAERTGGSVSTLTIQRTQQEDSAVYLCASSPLAGAYNEQFFGPGTRLTVL.

The chain uses TRBV20-1 and TRBJ2-3, with 12 bases fitting TRBD2. With V trimmed by 5 bases and J by 0 bases, 6 bases remained unmatched. The CDR3 length is 16 residues. Germline CDR1 is DFQATT and CDR2 is SNEGSKA (reference sequence). The CDR3: CSARGTSGYSTDTQYF. CDR3 DNA: TGCAGTGCTCGTGGGACTAGCGGGTATAGCACAGATACGCAGTATTTT.

The chain carries TRBV9 and TRBJ2-3; no clear D gene. V gave up 0 bases and J gave up 4 bases, with 6 bases separating them. Germline CDR1 reads SGDLS; CDR2 reads YYNGEE. The CDR3 sequence is 13 residues long. CDR3 region: CASSVAPADTQYF. The CDR3 bases are TGTGCCAGCAGCGTAGCTCCGGCAGATACGCAGTATTTT.

The chain employs TRBV5-1 and TRBJ2-5, with 7 bases matching TRBD1. This CDR3 is built from 15 residues. Germline loops: CDR1 SGHRS, CDR2 YFSETQ. V was pared by 2 bases and J by 3 bases, with 7 bases of the junction left unmatched. In DNA, the CDR3 is TGCGCCAGCAGCTTCTCCGGGACAGACGAAGAGACCCAGTACTTC. It translates to CASSFSGTDEETQYF.

The chain links TRBV19 to TRBJ2-2; a possible D gene is TRBD2 (6 bases). Germline CDR1 and CDR2: LNHDA and SQIVND (reference sequence). The CDR3 totals 14 residues. Trimming took 7 bases from V and 1 from J, leaving 10 bases between them. CDR3 amino acids: CASKSRENTGELFF. CDR3 sequence (DNA): TGTGCCAGTAAATCGCGGGAGAACACCGGGGAGCTGTTTTTT. Filled out from reference TRBV19 and TRBJ2-2, the complete variable domain reads DGGITQSPKYLFRKEGQNVTLSCEQNLNHDAMYWYRQDPGQGLRLIYYSQIVNDFQKGDIAEGYSVSREKKESFPLTVTSAQKNPTAFYLCASKSRENTGELFFGEGSRLTVL.